Each of the 29 T cell receptor beta chains below was sequenced from the same sample in a study of blood T cell repertoires in COVID-19. Data came from immunoSEQ multiplex PCR; TCRdb stores just in-frame clones and leaves some out. The profile shows about 300,000 clones, around 89% of them singletons. The source material was peripheral blood. These receptors came from a woman aged 50 to 65 with COVID-19, enrolled during active disease.

The chain uses TRBV3-1 (or the pseudogene TRBV3-2) and TRBJ2-7; no clear D gene. The CDR3 is 17 residues long. V lost 2 bases and J 9 bases, leaving 26 bases between the germline ends. Looked up from germline, CDR1 is LGHDT and CDR2 is YNNKEL (reference sequence). The CDR3 region is CASSQPGFVGSPERQYF. The DNA of the CDR3 is TGTGCCAGCAGCCAACCCGGCTTTGTGGGCAGTCCCGAAAGGCAGTACTTC.

The chain uses TRBV19 and TRBJ2-1; 11 nucleotides line up with TRBD2. The CDR3 has 13 residues. The V segment lost 9 bases and the J segment 3 bases; nucleotides outside the gene matches: 1. Germline V lookup: CDR1 LNHDA, CDR2 SQIVND (reference sequence). In DNA, the CDR3 is TGTGCCAGCCTAGCGGGAGGCTACAATGAGCAGTTCTTC. Translating it yields CASLAGGYNEQFF.

The CDR3 sequence is CASREQGYNEQFF. The CDR3 nucleotides read TGTGCCAGCAGGGAACAGGGCTACAATGAGCAGTTCTTC. The chain recombines TRBV12-3 or TRBV12-4 with TRBJ2-1, with D possibly matching TRBD1 (6 bases). The V end lost 6 bases, the J end lost 3 bases, and 9 bases lay between the germline ends. CDR3 length: 13 residues.

The chain links TRBV6-5 to TRBJ1-1, with unresolved D. Deletions cut 6 bases from V and 0 bases from J, with 14 bases between. The CDR3 is 15 residues long. The germline gives CDR1 MNHEY, CDR2 SVGAGI. The CDR3 spells CASRKEGEMNTEAFF. In DNA, the CDR3 is TGTGCCAGCAGGAAGGAGGGAGAAATGAACACTGAAGCTTTCTTT.

The V and J genes are TRBV5-4 and TRBJ1-5, with a weak D call TRBD1 (6 bases). Trimming pared 0 bases from V and 11 bases from J, leaving 18 bases between. Looked up from germline, CDR1 is SGHNT and CDR2 is YYREEE (reference sequence). CDR3 length: 15 residues. The CDR3 DNA sequence: TGTGCCAGCAGCTTGGGGGGGCAGGAGGCCAAGGCCCAGCATTTT. Translated, it gives CASSLGGQEAKAQHF.

This chain uses TRBV6-2 or TRBV6-3 with TRBJ2-2, with D possibly being TRBD1 (5 bases). Germline V gene data show CDR1 as MNHEY and CDR2 as SVGEGT. This CDR3 contains 16 residues. V was clipped by 5 bases and J by 4 bases, with 17 bases between them. DNA for the CDR3: TGTGCCAGCAGTCATATCCAGGGATACAGCACCGGGGAGCTGTTTTTT. This sequence encodes CASSHIQGYSTGELFF.

The chain combines TRBV3-1 (or the pseudogene TRBV3-2) with TRBJ1-3, with D perhaps matching TRBD1 (6 bases). The ends were cut back, 7 bases at V and 2 bases at J, with 12 bases in the middle. CDR3 length: 14 amino acids. CDR1 is LGHDT, CDR2 YNNKEL, per germline (reference sequence). The CDR3 DNA reads TGTGCCAGCAACCCTGGGACAACTGGAAACACCATATATTTT. As protein: CASNPGTTGNTIYF.

The gene calls are TRBV29-1 and TRBJ2-1; 11 nucleotides align to TRBD2. This CDR3 is 14 amino acids long. Germline trimming cut 3 bases from V and 9 bases from J; bases unmatched to any gene: 7. The germline CDR1 and CDR2 sequences are SQVTM and ANQGSEA. The CDR3 loop is CSVEGLAGGGEQFF. The CDR3 region has the DNA TGCAGCGTTGAGGGGCTAGCGGGAGGCGGTGAGCAGTTCTTC.

This rearrangement joins TRBV3-1 (or the pseudogene TRBV3-2) to TRBJ1-2; no clear D. This CDR3 comprises 12 residues. CDR1 is LGHDT, CDR2 YNNKEL, per germline (reference sequence). V lost 1 base, J lost 6 bases, and 6 bases lay in between. CDR3 loop: CASSQGGNGYTF. CDR3 DNA: TGTGCCAGCAGCCAAGGAGGGAATGGCTACACCTTC.

The V call is TRBV2, the J call TRBJ1-1; 9 bases agree with TRBD1. The length of the CDR3 is 15 residues. The germline gives CDR1 SNHLY, CDR2 FYNNEI. After removal of 6 bases from V and 3 bases from J, the junction contained 8 bases not matched to a gene. CDR3 region: CASRSDRGADTEAFF. DNA of the CDR3: TGTGCCAGCAGGTCGGACAGGGGTGCGGACACTGAAGCTTTCTTT.

This rearrangement joins TRBV27 to TRBJ2-7, with 8 bases matching TRBD1. The CDR3 loop spans 14 amino acids. Germline V gene sequence: CDR1 MNHEY, CDR2 SMNVEV (reference sequence). J gave up 5 bases and V 8 bases, and 11 bases lay outside the gene matches. The CDR3 DNA reads as TGTGCCAGCCATAGAGGACAGGGCATTCACGAGCAGTACTTC. Protein product: CASHRGQGIHEQYF.

V is TRBV19 and J is TRBJ2-5, with a tentative D call TRBD1 (6 bases). This CDR3 spans 14 amino acids. Looked up from germline, CDR1 is LNHDA and CDR2 is SQIVND (reference sequence). Trimming stripped 8 bases from V and 5 bases from J, with 18 bases between. CDR3 bases: TGTGCCAGTGCCACAGGGTTGTTTGGGGAGACCCAGTACTTC. Translation gives CASATGLFGETQYF.

The V gene is TRBV7-9, the J gene TRBJ2-1; 8 bases fit TRBD2. The germline V gene has CDR1 SEHNR and CDR2 FQNEAQ (reference sequence). The CDR3 consists of 17 residues. The V gene end was trimmed by 5 bases and the J gene end by 6 bases; junction bases not matched to a gene: 15. In DNA form, the CDR3 reads TGTGCCAGCAGCACTAATACCGGGACTCGGGGGGGCAATGAGCAGTTCTTC. Its translation: CASSTNTGTRGGNEQFF. Based on the CDR3 plus reference TRBV7-9 and TRBJ2-1, the full variable domain is DTGVSQNPRHKITKRGQNVTFRCDPISEHNRLYWYRQTLGQGPEFLTYFQNEAQLEKSRLLSDRFSAERPKGSFSTLEIQRTEQGDSAMYLCASSTNTGTRGGNEQFFGPGTRLTVL.

The chain couples TRBV7-8 to TRBJ2-7, with 13 bases aligning to TRBD2. Looked up from germline, CDR1 is SGHVS and CDR2 is FQNEAQ. With V trimmed by 3 bases and J by 2 bases, 4 bases remained unmatched. CDR3 length equals 16 residues. The CDR3 region has the DNA TGTGCCAGCAGCTTTGGGGGGACTAGCGGGACCTACGAGCAGTACTTC. Translating it yields CASSFGGTSGTYEQYF.

V usage is TRBV28 and J usage is TRBJ2-3, with D possibly TRBD1 on 6 matching bases. From germline, CDR1 is MDHEN and CDR2 SYDVKM. Trimming cost V 8 bases and J 5 bases, with 17 bases left between them. This CDR3 is built from 14 residues. As DNA, the CDR3 is TGTGCCAGCGGCGGGCAGGGGATGCGAGATACGCAGTATTTT. Translated: CASGGQGMRDTQYF.

The genes are TRBV27 and TRBJ2-3; weak D call: TRBD2 (5 bases). The CDR3 is 15 amino acids. From germline, CDR1 is MNHEY and CDR2 SMNVEV (reference sequence). Trimming pared 5 bases from V and 4 bases from J, leaving 16 bases between. The CDR3 DNA reads as TGTGCCAGCAGTAGCGGTCCCCCCGCAGCAGATACGCAGTATTTT. Its protein is CASSSGPPAADTQYF.

This clone has only one observation. The rearrangement uses TRBV27 and TRBJ2-7, with 11 bases lining up with TRBD1. Germline loops: CDR1 MNHEY, CDR2 SMNVEV (reference sequence). This CDR3 is 17 amino acids long. V was clipped by 6 bases and J by 0 bases; unmatched bases: 10. CDR3 protein: CASRGQGATFFSYEQYF. The CDR3 DNA follows: TGTGCCAGCAGAGGACAGGGGGCGACCTTTTTCTCCTACGAGCAGTACTTC.

This clone was found a few times. The chain employs TRBV3-1 (or the pseudogene TRBV3-2) and TRBJ1-6, with 8 positions matching TRBD1. The CDR3 consists of 16 residues. Germline assignment: CDR1 LGHDT and CDR2 YNNKEL (reference sequence). V shed 5 bases and J 4 bases; nucleotides not matched to a gene: 7. The DNA for the CDR3 is TGTGCCAGCAGCGCGAGATGGACAGGGTATAATTCACCCCTCCACTTT. It codes for CASSARWTGYNSPLHF.

The chain carries TRBV7-8 and TRBJ1-5, with 8 bases aligning to TRBD1. Germline CDR1 and CDR2: SGHVS and FQNEAQ. This CDR3 has 14 residues. The V segment lost 4 bases and the J segment 7 bases; nucleotides outside the gene matches: 6. The DNA for the CDR3 is TGTGCCAGCAGCTGGACAGGGTCTGGACAGCCCCAGCATTTT. This codes for CASSWTGSGQPQHF. The full variable domain, its missing parts supplied by reference TRBV7-8 and TRBJ1-5, is GAGVSQSPRYKVAKRGQDVALRCDPISGHVSLFWYQQALGQGPEFLTYFQNEAQLDKSGLPSDRFFAERPEGSVSTLKIQRTQQEDSAVYLCASSWTGSGQPQHFGDGTRLSIL.

This chain joins TRBV15 and TRBJ1-3, with TRBD1 matching 11 bases. The germline gives CDR1 LNHNV, CDR2 YYDKDF (reference sequence). The CDR3 totals 17 residues. V was clipped by 1 base and J by 0 bases; unmatched bases: 2. CDR3 sequence (DNA): TGTGCCACCAGCAGAGGGGACAGGGGGATCTCTGGAAACACCATATATTTT. It is translated as CATSRGDRGISGNTIYF.

The gene calls are TRBV5-1 and TRBJ2-1, with D maybe TRBD2 (6 bases). Germline V CDR1 and CDR2: SGHRS, YFSETQ. Trimming removed 3 bases at V and 6 bases at J, with 19 bases between. The CDR3 consists of 16 residues. CDR3 amino acids: CASSSIGGAGRNEQFF. DNA of the CDR3: TGCGCCAGCAGCTCGATCGGGGGAGCTGGGCGCAATGAGCAGTTCTTC.

Only one count was recorded for this clone. V usage is TRBV6-2 or TRBV6-3 and J usage is TRBJ2-5; D might be TRBD2 (6 bases). Germline CDR1 is MNHEY and CDR2 is SVGEGT. CDR3 length: 18 amino acids. With 2 bases removed from V and 5 bases from J, the gap between germline ends came to 24 bases. The CDR3 loop is CASSYDGSRLISKETQYF. Written as DNA, the CDR3 is TGTGCCAGCAGTTACGACGGGAGTCGACTTATTAGCAAGGAGACCCAGTACTTC.

The chain employs TRBV7-3 and TRBJ2-3, with D possibly matching TRBD1 (5 bases). Germline lookup yields CDR1 SGHTA and CDR2 FQGTGA. The V end was cut by 8 bases, the J end by 0 bases, with 9 bases between. This CDR3 has 13 amino acids. The CDR3 coding sequence is TGTGCCAGCGGGTCAGGGAGCACAGATACGCAGTATTTT. This sequence encodes CASGSGSTDTQYF.

The genes are TRBV19 and TRBJ1-2, with D maybe TRBD1 (6 bases). CDR1 and CDR2 (germline): LNHDA, SQIVND (reference sequence). V was pared by 10 bases and J by 4 bases, with 16 bases between. This CDR3 comprises 13 residues. The CDR3 here is CAISGASFYGYTF. The CDR3 DNA sequence: TGTGCCATTTCAGGGGCCTCGTTCTATGGCTACACCTTC.

This clone occurred once. Germline and junction disagree at one end, which may indicate a read error. The rearrangement joins TRBV7-7 to TRBJ2-7; 7 positions match TRBD1. CDR1 SSHAT and CDR2 FNYEAQ come from the germline V gene (reference sequence). The CDR3 covers 15 residues. The CDR3 reads CASSFRTGLAYEQYF. Written as DNA, the CDR3 is TGTGCTAGCAGCTTTAGGACAGGTTTGGCCTACGAGCAGTACTTC.

The V and J genes are TRBV7-2 and TRBJ1-5; D unclear. CDR3 length equals 14 residues. Germline CDR1 is SGHTA and CDR2 is FQGNSA. V was trimmed by 1 base and J by 8 bases, leaving 12 bases between them. This chain's CDR3 is CASSLGPVTEPQHF. CDR3 coding DNA: TGTGCCAGCAGCTTAGGGCCAGTTACCGAGCCCCAGCATTTT.

This rearrangement joins TRBV30 to TRBJ1-2; D is undetermined. The germline V and J ends were trimmed by 0 bases and 2 bases, with 4 bases remaining between them. The germline V gene has CDR1 GTSNPN and CDR2 SVGIG (reference sequence). The CDR3 extends over 12 amino acids. CDR3 residues: CAWSVENYGYTF. CDR3 sequence (DNA): TGTGCCTGGAGTGTAGAGAACTATGGCTACACCTTC. The full variable domain, with the rest looked up from reference TRBV30 and TRBJ1-2, is SQTIHQWPATLVQPVGSPLSLECTVEGTSNPNLYWYRQAAGRGLQLLFYSVGIGQISSEVPQNLSASRPQDRQFILSSKKLLLSDSGFYLCAWSVENYGYTFGSGTRLTVV.

The rearrangement uses TRBV30 and TRBJ2-7; weak D call: TRBD1 (8 bases). The CDR3 is 13 residues long. CDR1 GTSNPN and CDR2 SVGIG come from the germline V gene (reference sequence). The ends were cut back, 7 bases at V and 6 bases at J, with 19 bases in the middle. CDR3: CAYSTGEGSEQYF. The DNA of the CDR3 is TGTGCCTACTCGACAGGGGAGGGTAGCGAGCAGTACTTC.

The chain joins TRBV7-2 to TRBJ1-6; 8 positions agree with TRBD1. The CDR3 runs 15 residues. The ends lost 3 bases at V and 9 bases at J; junction bases unmatched: 7. Germline lookup yields CDR1 SGHTA and CDR2 FQGNSA. The DNA for the CDR3 is TGTGCCAGCAGCTTCTTGGCAGGGGGCCGTTCACCCCTCCACTTT. This gives the protein CASSFLAGGRSPLHF.